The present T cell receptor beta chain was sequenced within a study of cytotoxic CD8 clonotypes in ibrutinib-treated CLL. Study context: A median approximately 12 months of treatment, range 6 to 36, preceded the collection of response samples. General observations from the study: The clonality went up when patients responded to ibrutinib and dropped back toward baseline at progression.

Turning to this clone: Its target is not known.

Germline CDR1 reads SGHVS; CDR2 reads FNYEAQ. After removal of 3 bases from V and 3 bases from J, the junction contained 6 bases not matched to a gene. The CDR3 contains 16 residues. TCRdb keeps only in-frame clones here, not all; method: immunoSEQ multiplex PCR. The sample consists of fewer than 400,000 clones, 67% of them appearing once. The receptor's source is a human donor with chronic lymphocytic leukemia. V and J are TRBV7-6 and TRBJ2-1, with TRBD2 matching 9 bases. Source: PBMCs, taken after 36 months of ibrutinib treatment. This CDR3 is CASSFGGSGSYNEQFF. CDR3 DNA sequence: TGTGCCAGCAGCTTCGGTGGTAGCGGGAGCTACAATGAGCAGTTCTTC.